Each of the 5 T cell receptor beta chains below was sequenced from the same sample in a study of cytomegalovirus exposure and HLA in healthy donors. It was with 60 Vbeta and 13 Jbeta primers that the PCR ran. The method was immunoSEQ multiplex PCR; TCRdb's version includes in-frame clones alone and lacks a portion of them. The table has roughly 100,000 clones, around 80% seen once. The sequencing input was PBMCs. Every receptor here comes from a woman aged 40 to 50 in good health and CMV-seronegative.

The chain couples TRBV27 to TRBJ2-1; TRBD2 aligns across 10 bases. Germline CDR1 is MNHEY and CDR2 is SMNVEV (reference sequence). V lost 6 bases and J lost 13; bases outside the gene matches: 6. This CDR3 has 12 residues. CDR3 protein: CASSILAGAQFF. CDR3 bases: TGTGCCAGCAGCATTCTAGCGGGAGCTCAGTTCTTC.

The V gene is TRBV28, the J gene TRBJ1-4; D gene unclear. Germline V lookup: CDR1 MDHEN, CDR2 SYDVKM. V was clipped by 2 bases and J by 0 bases, with 7 bases between them. The CDR3 runs to 15 residues. The CDR3 bases are TGTGCCAGCAGTTTAGGAGGGACAACTAATGAAAAACTGTTTTTT. This gives the protein CASSLGGTTNEKLFF.

The chain is built from TRBV14 and TRBJ2-1; perhaps TRBD2 as D (6 bases). In germline, CDR1 is SGHDN, CDR2 FVKESK. Trimming removed 3 bases from V and 3 bases from J, with 15 bases in between. There are 16 residues in the CDR3. In nucleotides, the CDR3 is TGTGCCAGCAGCCACCTCTGGGGGGTTGACTACAATGAGCAGTTCTTC. Translating it yields CASSHLWGVDYNEQFF.

Notes on this clone: One junction end disagrees with the germline gene, perhaps due to a read error. The rearrangement links TRBV7-9 to TRBJ1-2; D uncertain. CDR1 SEHNR and CDR2 FQNEAQ come from the germline V gene (reference sequence). The CDR3 totals 14 residues. CDR3 region: CASSLAGANYGYTF. The CDR3 DNA reads as TGTGCCAGCAGCCTAGCGGGAGCTAACTATGGCTACACCTTC.

The rearrangement uses TRBV4-3 and TRBJ2-5; 11 bases map to TRBD2. The trim removed 7 bases at V and 5 bases at J, leaving 9 bases unmatched. Germline lookup yields CDR1 LGHNA and CDR2 YSLEER. This CDR3 comprises 15 residues. The CDR3 region has the DNA TGCGCCAGCACAAGAGGTAGCGGGAGGGGTGAGACCCAGTACTTC. Residues: CASTRGSGRGETQYF.